The 7 T cell receptor beta chains presented below share a single source sample, sequenced in a study of CD8 T cells in Susac syndrome. About 0.45 to 1 ug RNA was reverse transcribed with random hexamers. TCRdb fed the immunoSEQ multiplex PCR reads into MiXCR, producing one record per CDR3 protein. The sample holds tens of thousands of distinct CDR3 sequences, about 94% seen once. The sample taken for sequencing was CD8+ T cells from PBMCs. These receptors all stem from a human donor in good health.

The rearrangement joins TRBV12-5 to TRBJ2-1; 10 bases agree with TRBD2. Per the germline V gene, CDR1 is LGHNT and CDR2 is FRNRAP. Germline trimming cut 6 bases from V and 5 bases from J; bases unmatched to any gene: 10. CDR3 length equals 16 residues. The CDR3 nucleotides are TGTGCTAGTGGGTGGTCCCCGGGACTAGCGAACAATGAGCAGTTCTTC. Protein: CASGWSPGLANNEQFF.

The chain links TRBV10-3 to TRBJ2-7, with D possibly being TRBD1 or TRBD2 (5 bases each). V was trimmed by 3 bases and J by 2 bases, leaving 17 bases between them. The CDR3 runs to 16 residues. Per germline, CDR1 ENHRY and CDR2 SYGVKD. CDR3 DNA sequence: TGTGCCATCAGTGACGAATGGGGCGGAGGTGCCTACGAGCAGTACGTC. Its protein product is CAISDEWGGGAYEQYV.

This rearrangement joins TRBV4-1 to TRBJ2-1; D is unclear. Trimming pared 1 base from V and 6 bases from J, leaving 7 bases between. The CDR3 is made up of 13 amino acids. Germline CDR1 reads MGHRA; CDR2 reads YSYEKL. CDR3 region: CASSQALVNEQFF. CDR3 coding DNA: TGCGCCAGCAGCCAAGCCCTTGTCAATGAGCAGTTCTTC.

The rearrangement joins TRBV4-1 to TRBJ2-7, with 8 positions matching TRBD1. Trimming removed 1 base from V and 5 bases from J; junction bases left unmatched: 7. This CDR3 contains 15 residues. Per germline, CDR1 MGHRA and CDR2 YSYEKL. The CDR3 bases are TGCGCCAGCAGCCAAGTCCAGGGGGCATTCGACGAGCAGTACTTC. Translating gives CASSQVQGAFDEQYF.

This clonotype occurred once. V is TRBV2 and J is TRBJ2-3; 12 nucleotides match TRBD2. The CDR3 is 16 residues long. Trimming removed 6 bases from V and 3 bases from J; junction bases left unmatched: 7. Germline V gene data show CDR1 as SNHLY and CDR2 as FYNNEI. The CDR3: CASRELAGGDTDTQYF. The CDR3 DNA follows: TGTGCCAGCAGGGAGCTAGCGGGAGGGGATACAGATACGCAGTATTTT.

This clonotype has only one observation. This chain connects TRBV7-2 to TRBJ1-5, with a possible D match to TRBD1 (5 bases). Trimming took 5 bases from V and 4 from J, leaving 15 bases between them. Germline loops: CDR1 SGHTA, CDR2 FQGNSA. The CDR3 runs 15 residues. The CDR3 region has the DNA TGTGCCAGCAGCCAGACGCAGGGCCGGAATCAGCCCCAGCATTTT. Amino acid sequence: CASSQTQGRNQPQHF.

The V call is TRBV25-1, the J call TRBJ1-6; no clear D. Germline values: CDR1 MGHDK, CDR2 SYGVNS. The germline V and J ends were trimmed by 5 bases and 3 bases, with 5 bases remaining between them. The CDR3 runs 13 residues. CDR3 coding DNA: TGTGCCAGCAGTCAGGTCTATAATTCACCCCTCCACTTT. Its translation: CASSQVYNSPLHF.